This is a list of T cell receptor beta chains from one sample in a study of blood T cell repertoires in COVID-19. The table came from immunoSEQ multiplex PCR; TCRdb's copy has only in-frame clones and leaves some out. The sample records about 150,000 clones, roughly 84% being singletons. The specimen sequenced was peripheral blood. The receptor set was obtained from a woman aged 60 to 75 with COVID-19, enrolled during active disease. Both conserved end residues are part of each CDR3. The order of the fields is D gene, V gene, clone size, J gene, CDR3 protein, CDR3 DNA. A D gene is named only where the DNA matches it firmly. Clone size is not always given. Where it is, it says once, few, many or a class for expanded clones.

>TRBD1|TRBV29-1|-|TRBJ1-2
CSVATGGNYGYTF
TGCAGCGTAGCGACAGGGGGAAACTATGGCTACACCTTC
>-|TRBV11-3|-|TRBJ2-7
CASSSNRDREQYF
TGTGCCAGCAGCTCCAACAGGGATCGCGAGCAGTACTTC
>-|TRBV29-1|-|TRBJ1-4
CSVAPGPTNEKLFF
TGCAGCGTTGCCCCAGGGCCGACTAATGAAAAACTGTTTTTT
>TRBD2|TRBV3-1/TRBV3-2|-|TRBJ2-5
CASIWTSRMVRETQYF
TGTGCCAGCATCTGGACTAGCCGGATGGTGAGGGAGACCCAGTACTTC
>-|TRBV10-2|-|TRBJ2-2
CAGSTGNTGELFF
TGCGCCGGGTCGACAGGGAACACCGGGGAGCTGTTTTTT
>TRBD2|TRBV12-3/TRBV12-4|-|TRBJ2-3
CASSGGGEDTQYF
TGTGCCAGCAGCGGGGGGGGTGAAGATACGCAGTATTTT
>-|TRBV4-1|-|TRBJ1-1
CASSQDGRWNTEAFF
TGCGCCAGCAGCCAAGATGGCAGATGGAACACTGAAGCTTTCTTT
>-|TRBV27|-|TRBJ1-6
CASRANNSPLHF
TGTGCCAGCAGAGCTAATAATTCACCCCTCCACTTT
>-|TRBV19|-|TRBJ1-4
CASRVPGHEKLFF
TGTGCCAGTAGAGTTCCAGGGCATGAAAAACTGTTTTTT
>-|TRBV7-8|-|TRBJ1-6
CASSLAITGNSPLHF
TGTGCCAGCAGCTTAGCCATAACAGGGAATTCACCCCTCCACTTT
>-|TRBV6-5|-|TRBJ1-4
CASSSRLRGSNEKLFF
TGTGCCAGCAGTTCACGCCTGCGGGGATCCAATGAAAAACTGTTTTTT
>-|TRBV27|-|TRBJ1-4
CASSSLTGGRGEKLFF
TGTGCCAGCAGTTCTTTAACTGGGGGCCGTGGTGAAAAACTGTTTTTT
>TRBD1|TRBV18|-|TRBJ1-2
CASSPGQDYDYTF
TGTGCCAGCTCACCGGGACAGGACTATGACTACACCTTC
>TRBD2|TRBV11-3|-|TRBJ2-3
CASSSRLAGGPGTDTQYF
TGTGCCAGCAGCTCTCGGCTAGCGGGAGGGCCAGGCACAGATACGCAGTATTTT
>-|TRBV5-6|-|TRBJ2-7
CASSLSPGLSDSAEQYF
TGTGCCAGCAGCTTGTCTCCGGGACTCTCGGATAGCGCCGAGCAGTACTTC
>-|TRBV2|once|TRBJ1-1
CASERSGANTEAFF
TGTGCCAGCGAGAGGTCAGGGGCGAACACTGAAGCTTTCTTT
>-|TRBV4-1|-|TRBJ2-1
CASSPPTRAEQFF
TGCGCCAGCAGCCCCCCGACTAGAGCTGAGCAGTTCTTC
>TRBD1|TRBV3-1/TRBV3-2|-|TRBJ1-6
CASSSRTGDNSPLHF
TGTGCCAGCAGCTCTCGGACAGGAGATAATTCACCCCTCCACTTT
>TRBD1|TRBV3-1/TRBV3-2|-|TRBJ1-5
CASSPRDSNQPQHF
TGTGCCAGCAGCCCCCGGGACAGTAATCAGCCCCAGCATTTT
>-|TRBV19|-|TRBJ2-1
CASTNRGLGEQFF
TGTGCCAGTACCAATAGGGGATTGGGTGAGCAGTTCTTC
>TRBD1|TRBV19|-|TRBJ1-5
CASSMRRDRVSNQPQHF
TGTGCCAGTAGTATGCGCCGGGACAGGGTTAGCAATCAGCCCCAGCATTTT
>-|TRBV25-1|-|TRBJ2-3
CASSETRGDTQYF
TGTGCCAGCAGTGAAACGAGAGGGGATACGCAGTATTTT
>-|TRBV5-1|-|TRBJ2-7
CASSLTAASSYEQYF
TGCGCCAGCAGCTTGACGGCGGCGAGCTCCTACGAGCAGTACTTC
>TRBD2|TRBV11-2|once|TRBJ2-3
CASSFGGSHTDTQYF
TGTGCCAGCAGCTTCGGCGGGAGCCACACAGATACGCAGTATTTT
>-|TRBV11-3|-|TRBJ1-3
CASSITGSSGNTIYF
TGTGCCAGCAGTATAACAGGCAGCTCTGGAAACACCATATATTTT
>-|TRBV5-8|once|TRBJ1-3
CASSHPAGSPRSGNTIYF
TGTGCCAGCAGCCACCCCGCGGGTTCTCCTCGCTCTGGAAACACCATATATTTT
>-|TRBV29-1|-|TRBJ2-5
CSVQGGGEGETQYF
TGCAGCGTTCAGGGAGGGGGTGAGGGGGAGACCCAGTACTTC